This T cell receptor beta chain was sequenced for a study of molecular identifiers for immune sequencing clone quantification. The sample holds many counts of this clonotype. Its antigen remains unidentified. The V gene's germline CDR1 is SEHNR and CDR2 FQNEAQ (reference sequence). The ends lost 4 bases at V and 2 bases at J; junction bases unmatched: 8. The CDR3 length is 16 residues. Both previously described methods and listed TCR primers were employed to make bulk TCR libraries. TCRdb reanalysed the PCR reads using MiXCR and keeps one entry per CDR3 protein. The sample holds over 300,000 distinct CDR3 sequences, about 23% seen once. In the sort, naive CD8 T cells were defined as CD8+CD4-CCR7+CD45RA+. Study-wide points: Identical TCR molecules can share a barcode, and this sharing could underestimate highly expanded clone sizes.

This sequence originates from a human donor in good health. Some libraries in this study had Jurkat cell RNA spiked in. The gene calls are TRBV7-9 and TRBJ2-3, with 8 nucleotides matching TRBD1. Material for sequencing was naive CD8+ T cells from blood, with Jurkat cell RNA spiked in. Described subset: FACS-sorted CD8+CD4-CCR7+CD45RA+ naive T cells. The CDR3 here is CASSSTRDRLTDTQYF. For the CDR3, the DNA is TGTGCCAGCAGCTCTACCCGGGACAGGCTCACAGATACGCAGTATTTT.